This T cell receptor (beta chain) was found in a study of blood T cell repertoires in COVID-19. Germline V lookup: CDR1 MDHEN, CDR2 SYDVKM. This CDR3 is built from 14 residues. The V and J ends lost 5 bases and 7 bases, in that order; junction bases with no gene match: 9. Assay used: immunoSEQ multiplex PCR; TCRdb lists only in-frame clones, some missing. The sample gives under 300,000 clones, more than 70% of which show up once; approximately 13% is in the top ten. The sample consisted of peripheral blood. The chain links TRBV28 to TRBJ1-2; 8 bases line up with TRBD1. This receptor was identified in a man older than 75 with acute or convalescent COVID-19. CDR3 sequence: CASSNQGAQSGYTF. Here the CDR3 DNA reads TGTGCCAGCAGTAACCAGGGGGCGCAGAGTGGCTACACCTTC.